The rows below give T cell receptor beta chains drawn from one sample of a study of OX40 agonist ivuxolimab in advanced cancers. Repertoires were generated with immunoSEQ multiplex PCR, while TCRdb's copy carries only in-frame clones and drops some. The table lists fewer than 95,000 clones, around 90% of them singletons. The source was CD4+ or CD8+ T cells sorted from blood, collected in a trial of the OX40 agonist ivuxolimab. These receptor sequences come from an adult with an advanced solid tumor such as melanoma, head and neck, liver or kidney cancer. The CDR3 runs from the conserved cysteine through the conserved F or W. D genes are given only for firm matches. The size field is filled for only some rows; it gives once, few, many or a size class.

v_gene	d_gene	j_gene	abundance	CDR3aa	CDR3nt
TRBV19	NA	TRBJ1-2	NA	CASSLGAVNYGYTF	TGTGCCAGTAGTCTAGGGGCGGTGAACTATGGCTACACCTTC
TRBV19	NA	TRBJ1-3	few	CASSSGSGNTIYF	TGTGCCAGTAGTTCGGGGTCAGGAAACACCATATATTTT
TRBV5-1	NA	TRBJ2-5	NA	CASSLVKGRGQETQYF	TGCGCCAGCAGCTTGGTGAAGGGAAGGGGCCAAGAGACCCAGTACTTC
TRBV18	TRBD2	TRBJ2-3	NA	CASSPRVGLATTPKSPDTQYF	TGTGCCAGCTCACCACGTGTGGGACTAGCGACGACTCCTAAGAGTCCAGATACGCAGTATTTT
TRBV5-4	TRBD1	TRBJ1-2	NA	CASSPRGYGYTF	TGTGCCAGCAGCCCCAGGGGGTATGGCTACACCTTC
TRBV2	TRBD2	TRBJ2-5	few	CASSYTPGRGDQETQYF	TGTGCCAGCAGTTACACCCCCGGGCGGGGGGACCAAGAGACCCAGTACTTC
TRBV14	NA	TRBJ2-7	NA	CASSQGWSADRGQYF	TGTGCCAGCAGCCAAGGGTGGTCGGCAGACCGGGGGCAGTACTTC
TRBV5-6	TRBD1	TRBJ1-1	NA	CASSLFGQGNTEAFF	TGTGCCAGCAGCTTGTTCGGACAGGGAAACACTGAAGCTTTCTTT
TRBV14	NA	TRBJ2-1	NA	CASSQEGSGFYNEQFF	TGTGCCAGCAGCCAAGAGGGTAGCGGATTCTACAATGAGCAGTTCTTC
TRBV5-6	NA	TRBJ2-6	few	CASSPVGAPSSGANVLTF	TGTGCCAGCAGCCCGGTCGGGGCCCCCAGCTCTGGGGCCAACGTCCTGACTTTC
TRBV2	NA	TRBJ2-7	NA	CATRLDYEQYF	TGTGCCACCCGACTAGACTACGAGCAGTACTTC
TRBV28	NA	TRBJ2-7	NA	CASRSARRTVSYEQYF	TGTGCCAGCAGATCCGCCCGCCGGACAGTCTCCTACGAGCAGTACTTC
TRBV18	NA	TRBJ1-1	NA	CASSPPGYNTEAFF	TGTGCCAGCTCACCACCAGGTTACAACACTGAAGCTTTCTTT
TRBV29-1	NA	TRBJ1-1	NA	CSVEGPTEGTEAFF	TGCAGCGTTGAAGGTCCTACGGAGGGAACTGAAGCTTTCTTT
TRBV5-6	NA	TRBJ1-1	NA	CASSLPPGYEAFF	TGTGCCAGCAGCTTGCCCCCCGGTTATGAAGCTTTCTTT
TRBV28	TRBD2	TRBJ2-1	NA	CASSQPGLGYNEQFF	TGTGCCAGCAGTCAACCGGGACTAGGCTACAATGAGCAGTTCTTC
TRBV5-4	TRBD2	TRBJ2-3	NA	CASSLQRGRGTDTQYF	TGTGCCAGCAGCTTGCAGCGGGGCAGGGGCACAGATACGCAGTATTTT
TRBV27	NA	TRBJ2-7	once	CASSLSASSYEQYF	TGTGCCAGCAGTTTAAGTGCTAGCTCCTACGAGCAGTACTTC
TRBV6-5	NA	TRBJ2-7	NA	CASSTTQEAQYF	TGTGCCAGCAGTACGACTCAGGAGGCGCAGTACTTC
TRBV18	TRBD2	TRBJ2-7	NA	CASSPGLAGYEQYF	TGTGCCAGCTCACCAGGACTAGCGGGCTACGAGCAGTACTTC
TRBV7-2	TRBD2	TRBJ2-1	NA	CASSGRAGNSYNEQFF	TGTGCCAGCAGCGGGAGAGCGGGGAACTCCTACAATGAGCAGTTCTTC
TRBV6-5	TRBD2	TRBJ2-7	NA	CATQPREVRMEQYF	TGTGCCACCCAGCCCCGGGAGGTTCGAATGGAGCAGTACTTC
TRBV28	NA	TRBJ1-2	NA	CASSGSPINYGYTF	TGTGCCAGCAGTGGGTCACCCATTAACTATGGCTACACCTTC
TRBV7-3	NA	TRBJ2-5	NA	CASSSGQRIGETQYF	TGTGCCAGCAGCAGCGGACAAAGGATCGGGGAGACCCAGTACTTC
TRBV6-1	TRBD1	TRBJ1-5	NA	CASSGTGGGQPQHF	TGTGCCAGCAGTGGGACAGGGGGTGGTCAGCCCCAGCATTTT
TRBV28	NA	TRBJ1-5	NA	CASSSIQGWKGQPQHF	TGTGCCAGCAGTTCAATCCAGGGTTGGAAGGGCCAGCCCCAGCATTTT
TRBV7-2	NA	TRBJ2-3	NA	CASSLAWTVTDTQYF	TGTGCCAGCAGCTTAGCGTGGACAGTTACAGATACGCAGTATTTT
TRBV5-5	NA	TRBJ2-5	NA	CASSRTGVNQETQYF	TGTGCCAGCAGCCGGACCGGAGTTAACCAAGAGACCCAGTACTTC
TRBV5-4	TRBD1	TRBJ1-2	NA	CASSFGQGLYNYGYTF	TGTGCCAGCAGCTTCGGACAGGGACTTTATAACTATGGCTACACCTTC
TRBV4-1	TRBD1	TRBJ1-1	once	CASSQDRGTEAFF	TGCGCCAGCAGCCAAGACAGGGGGACTGAAGCTTTCTTT
TRBV5-1	NA	TRBJ2-5	NA	CASSRRSGRGETQYF	TGCGCCAGCAGCCGTCGTAGTGGCAGGGGAGAGACCCAGTACTTC
TRBV28	NA	TRBJ1-6	NA	CASGWKPNSPLHF	TGTGCCAGCGGCTGGAAGCCTAATTCACCCCTCCACTTT
TRBV7-9	TRBD1	TRBJ1-1	NA	CASSLDRGEAFF	TGTGCCAGCAGCTTGGACAGGGGAGAAGCTTTCTTT
TRBV5-1	NA	TRBJ2-6	NA	CASSLDVLPGANVLTF	TGCGCCAGCAGCTTGGACGTCCTCCCTGGGGCCAACGTCCTGACTTTC
TRBV6-1	TRBD1	TRBJ1-2	NA	CASSEGTGVGYGYTF	TGTGCCAGCAGTGAAGGGACAGGGGTTGGCTATGGCTACACCTTC
TRBV11-1	TRBD1	TRBJ1-4	NA	CASSRGQEPSNEKLFF	TGTGCCAGCAGCCGAGGACAGGAGCCATCTAATGAAAAACTGTTTTTT
TRBV11-2	NA	TRBJ2-7	NA	CASSQRVGALAEQYF	TGTGCCAGCAGCCAAAGGGTGGGAGCTCTGGCCGAGCAGTACTTC
TRBV2	TRBD1	TRBJ2-2	NA	CASSEGQGTGELFF	TGTGCCAGCAGTGAAGGACAGGGAACCGGGGAGCTGTTTTTT
TRBV29-1	NA	TRBJ1-3	NA	CSVADSGNTIYF	TGCAGCGTTGCCGACTCTGGAAACACCATATATTTT
TRBV29-1	NA	TRBJ1-2	NA	CSVGALGGAGGYTF	TGCAGCGTTGGTGCCTTAGGGGGGGCAGGAGGCTACACCTTC
TRBV6-1	TRBD1	TRBJ1-5	NA	CASRWTGQGNQPQHF	TGTGCCAGCAGATGGACAGGGCAGGGCAATCAGCCCCAGCATTTT
TRBV4-1	NA	TRBJ2-5	few	CASSQGAAAYQETQYF	TGCGCCAGCAGCCAGGGGGCAGCGGCATACCAAGAGACCCAGTACTTC
TRBV10-3	TRBD1	TRBJ2-7	NA	CAISESGTGVYEQYF	TGTGCCATCAGTGAGTCCGGGACAGGGGTGTACGAGCAGTACTTC
TRBV28	NA	TRBJ2-7	NA	CASSPRGRVYEQYF	TGTGCCAGCAGTCCGCGGGGCAGGGTATACGAGCAGTACTTC
TRBV29-1	NA	TRBJ2-2	NA	CSVEDRTGELFF	TGCAGCGTTGAAGATCGCACCGGGGAGCTGTTTTTT
TRBV29-1	TRBD1	TRBJ2-7	NA	CSVEEDRATYEQYF	TGCAGCGTTGAGGAGGACAGGGCGACCTACGAGCAGTACTTC
TRBV18	NA	TRBJ1-1	NA	CASSLLRFQGGLMNTEAFF	TGTGCCAGCTCTCTACTTAGATTCCAGGGTGGGCTTATGAACACTGAAGCTTTCTTT
TRBV7-8	NA	TRBJ1-4	NA	CATRGVSSEKLFF	TGTGCCACCCGGGGTGTCAGTAGCGAAAAACTGTTTTTT
TRBV28	TRBD1	TRBJ1-2	NA	CASSRRGLRGLDRGYTF	TGTGCCAGCTCTCGAAGGGGGTTGAGGGGGCTGGACCGCGGCTACACCTTC
TRBV7-3	TRBD1	TRBJ2-5	NA	CASSPTGGWETQYF	TGTGCCAGCAGCCCAACAGGGGGCTGGGAGACCCAGTACTTC
TRBV7-2	NA	TRBJ2-2	NA	CASSPPHGELFF	TGTGCCAGCAGCCCACCCCACGGGGAGCTGTTTTTT
TRBV18	NA	TRBJ2-6	NA	CASSLVWQSGANVLTF	TGTGCCAGCTCGTTGGTATGGCAGTCTGGGGCCAACGTCCTGACTTTC
TRBV6-1	NA	TRBJ1-3	NA	CASSETGFSSGNTIYF	TGTGCCAGCAGTGAAACAGGGTTTAGTTCTGGAAACACCATATATTTT
TRBV30	NA	TRBJ1-5	NA	CAWSVSGDQPQHF	TGTGCCTGGAGTGTAAGTGGAGATCAGCCCCAGCATTTT
TRBV5-1	NA	TRBJ2-5	NA	CASSLVGSMVGETQYF	TGCGCCAGCAGCTTGGTAGGGAGTATGGTGGGGGAGACCCAGTACTTC
TRBV18	TRBD1	TRBJ1-3	NA	CASSPPTGAAGNTIYF	TGTGCCAGCTCACCCCCTACAGGGGCGGCTGGAAACACCATATATTTT
TRBV7-3	NA	TRBJ1-5	NA	CASSHNRVGQPQHF	TGTGCCAGCAGCCACAACAGGGTCGGGCAGCCCCAGCATTTT
TRBV11-2	NA	TRBJ2-7	NA	CASSSGPLQEYYEQYF	TGTGCCAGCAGCTCGGGCCCGCTTCAGGAGTACTACGAGCAGTACTTC
TRBV7-2	TRBD2	TRBJ2-1	once	CASSYVAGEQFF	TGTGCCAGCAGCTACGTAGCGGGAGAGCAGTTCTTC
TRBV30	NA	TRBJ2-1	NA	CAWSVPPPGPLGGDSSYNEQFF	TGTGCCTGGAGTGTACCCCCCCCCGGACCCCTGGGCGGAGACAGCTCCTACAATGAGCAGTTCTTC